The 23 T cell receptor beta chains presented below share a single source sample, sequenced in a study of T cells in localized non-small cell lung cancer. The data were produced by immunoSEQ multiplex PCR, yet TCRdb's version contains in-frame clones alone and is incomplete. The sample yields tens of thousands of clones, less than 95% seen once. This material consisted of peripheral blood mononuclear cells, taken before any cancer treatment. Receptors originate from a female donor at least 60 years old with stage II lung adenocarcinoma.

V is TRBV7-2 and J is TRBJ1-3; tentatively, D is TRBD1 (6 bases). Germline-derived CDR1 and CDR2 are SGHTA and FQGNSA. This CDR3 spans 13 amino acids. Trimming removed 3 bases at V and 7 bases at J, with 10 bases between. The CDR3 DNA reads TGTGCCAGCAGCTTCAACAGGGAGAACACCATATATTTT. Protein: CASSFNRENTIYF.

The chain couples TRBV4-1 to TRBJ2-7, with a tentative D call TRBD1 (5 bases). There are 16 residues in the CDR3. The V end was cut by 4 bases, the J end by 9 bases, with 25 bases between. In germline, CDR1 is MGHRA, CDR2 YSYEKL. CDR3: CASSRGEGAQAVGQYF. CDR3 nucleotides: TGCGCCAGCAGCCGCGGAGAAGGGGCCCAGGCCGTAGGGCAGTACTTC.

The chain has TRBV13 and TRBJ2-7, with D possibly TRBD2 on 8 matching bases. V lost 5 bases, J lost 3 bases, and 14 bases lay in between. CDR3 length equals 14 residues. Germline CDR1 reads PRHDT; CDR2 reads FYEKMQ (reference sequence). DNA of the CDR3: TGTGCCAGCAGCATAGCGGGACAGAACTACGAGCAGTACTTC. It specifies CASSIAGQNYEQYF.

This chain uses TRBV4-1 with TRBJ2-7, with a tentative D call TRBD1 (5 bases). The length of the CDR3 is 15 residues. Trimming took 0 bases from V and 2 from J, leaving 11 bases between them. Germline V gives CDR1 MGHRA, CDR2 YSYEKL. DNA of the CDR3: TGCGCCAGCAGCCAAGAAAGGAGACAGACCTACGAGCAGTACTTC. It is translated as CASSQERRQTYEQYF.

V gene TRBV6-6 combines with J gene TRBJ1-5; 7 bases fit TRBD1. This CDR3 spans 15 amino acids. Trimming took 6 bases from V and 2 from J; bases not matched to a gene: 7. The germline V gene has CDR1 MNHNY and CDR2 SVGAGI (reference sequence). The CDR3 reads CASRRDRDGNQPQHF. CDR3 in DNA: TGTGCCAGCAGACGAGACAGGGACGGCAATCAGCCCCAGCATTTT.

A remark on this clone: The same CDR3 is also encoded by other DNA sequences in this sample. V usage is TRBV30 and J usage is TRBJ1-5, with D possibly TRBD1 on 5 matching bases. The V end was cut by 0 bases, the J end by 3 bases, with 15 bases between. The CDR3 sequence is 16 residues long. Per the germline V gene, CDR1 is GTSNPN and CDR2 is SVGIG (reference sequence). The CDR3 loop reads CAWSVTGRTNNQPQHF. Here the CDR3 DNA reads TGTGCCTGGAGTGTAACAGGCAGGACCAACAATCAGCCCCAGCATTTT.

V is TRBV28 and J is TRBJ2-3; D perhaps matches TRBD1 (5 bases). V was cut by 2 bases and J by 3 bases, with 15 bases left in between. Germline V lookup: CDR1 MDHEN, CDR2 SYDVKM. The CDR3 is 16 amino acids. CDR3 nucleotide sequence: TGTGCCAGCAGTTTAAGGGGCAGGGTTATAACAGATACGCAGTATTTT. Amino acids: CASSLRGRVITDTQYF. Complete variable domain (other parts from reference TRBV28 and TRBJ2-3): DVKVTQSSRYLVKRTGEKVFLECVQDMDHENMFWYRQDPGLGLRLIYFSYDVKMKEKGDIPEGYSVSREKKERFSLILESASTNQTSMYLCASSLRGRVITDTQYFGPGTRLTVL.

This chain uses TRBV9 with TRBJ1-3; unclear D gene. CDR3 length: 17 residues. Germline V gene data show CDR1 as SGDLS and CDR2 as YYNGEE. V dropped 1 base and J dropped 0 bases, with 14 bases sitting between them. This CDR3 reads CASSVLPEQYSGNTIYF. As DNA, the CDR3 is TGTGCCAGCAGCGTACTCCCAGAACAATACTCTGGAAACACCATATATTTT.

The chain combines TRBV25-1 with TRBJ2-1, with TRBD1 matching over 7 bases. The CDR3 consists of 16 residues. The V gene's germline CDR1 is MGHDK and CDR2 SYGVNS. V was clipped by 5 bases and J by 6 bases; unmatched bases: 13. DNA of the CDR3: TGTGCCAGCAGTCTCCTAGGCGACAGGGCATCCAATGAGCAGTTCTTC. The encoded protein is CASSLLGDRASNEQFF.

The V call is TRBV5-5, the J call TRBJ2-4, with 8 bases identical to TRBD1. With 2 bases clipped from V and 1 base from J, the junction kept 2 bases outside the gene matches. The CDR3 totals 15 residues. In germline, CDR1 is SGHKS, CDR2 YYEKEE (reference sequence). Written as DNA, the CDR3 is TGTGCCAGCAGCTTTCGACAGGGGGCCAAAAACATTCAGTACTTC. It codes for CASSFRQGAKNIQYF.

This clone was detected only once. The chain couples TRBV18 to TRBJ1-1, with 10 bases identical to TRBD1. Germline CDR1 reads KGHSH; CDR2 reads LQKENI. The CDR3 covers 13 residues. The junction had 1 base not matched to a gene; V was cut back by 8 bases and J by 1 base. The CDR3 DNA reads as TGTGCCAGCCGACAGGGGGCGAACACTGAAGCTTTCTTT. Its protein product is CASRQGANTEAFF.

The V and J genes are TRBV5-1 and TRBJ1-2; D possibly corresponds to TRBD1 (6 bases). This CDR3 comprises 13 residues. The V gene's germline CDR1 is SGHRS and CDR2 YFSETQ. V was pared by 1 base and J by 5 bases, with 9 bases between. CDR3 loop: CASSLSGQYGYTF. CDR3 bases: TGCGCCAGCAGCTTGTCCGGACAGTATGGCTACACCTTC.

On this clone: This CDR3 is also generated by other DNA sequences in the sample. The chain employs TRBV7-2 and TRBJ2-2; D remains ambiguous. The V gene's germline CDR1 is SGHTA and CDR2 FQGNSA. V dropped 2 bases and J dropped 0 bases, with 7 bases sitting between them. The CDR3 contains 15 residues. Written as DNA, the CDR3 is TGTGCCAGCAGCTTAACCGGGTCGAACACCGGGGAGCTGTTTTTT. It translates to CASSLTGSNTGELFF.

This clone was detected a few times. Here the CDR3 reads CASSRRVGRTGELFF. DNA of the CDR3: TGTGCCAGCAGCCGCCGGGTGGGTCGAACCGGGGAGCTGTTTTTT. V usage is TRBV5-6 and J usage is TRBJ2-2; D gene unclear. The CDR3 has 15 residues. Trimming removed 4 bases at V and 5 bases at J, with 15 bases between. Germline CDR1 SGHDT, CDR2 YYEEEE.

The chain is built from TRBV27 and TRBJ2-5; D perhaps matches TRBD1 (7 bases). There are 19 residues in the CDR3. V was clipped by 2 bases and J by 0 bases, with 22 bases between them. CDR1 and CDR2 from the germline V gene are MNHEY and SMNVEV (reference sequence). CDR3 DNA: TGTGCCAGCAGTTTAGGTTTCCTGGGACTCACAGGGGACCAAGAGACCCAGTACTTC. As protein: CASSLGFLGLTGDQETQYF.

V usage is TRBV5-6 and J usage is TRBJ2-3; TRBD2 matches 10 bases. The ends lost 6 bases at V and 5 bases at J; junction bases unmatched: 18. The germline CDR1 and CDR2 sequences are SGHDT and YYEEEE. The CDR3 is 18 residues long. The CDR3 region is CASTLGPLLAGWGDTQYF. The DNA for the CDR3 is TGTGCCAGCACCCTGGGCCCCCTACTAGCGGGATGGGGAGATACGCAGTATTTT.

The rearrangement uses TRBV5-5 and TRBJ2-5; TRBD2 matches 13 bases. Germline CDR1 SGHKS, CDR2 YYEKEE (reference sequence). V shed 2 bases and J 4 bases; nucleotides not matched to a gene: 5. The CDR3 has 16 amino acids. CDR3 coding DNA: TGTGCCAGCAGCTTTGGACTAGCGGGAGATGGAGAGACCCAGTACTTC. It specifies CASSFGLAGDGETQYF. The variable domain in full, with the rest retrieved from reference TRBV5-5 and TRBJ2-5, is DAGVTQSPTHLIKTRGQQVTLRCSPISGHKSVSWYQQVLGQGPQFIFQYYEKEERGRGNFPDRFSARQFPNYSSELNVNALLLGDSALYLCASSFGLAGDGETQYFGPGTRLLVL.

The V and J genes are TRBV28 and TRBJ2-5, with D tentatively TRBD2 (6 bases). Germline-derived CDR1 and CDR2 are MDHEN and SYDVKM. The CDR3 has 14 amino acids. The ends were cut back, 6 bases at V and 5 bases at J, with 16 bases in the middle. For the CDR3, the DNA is TGTGCCAGCAGATACCGGGGGATTTGGGAGACCCAGTACTTC. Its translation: CASRYRGIWETQYF.

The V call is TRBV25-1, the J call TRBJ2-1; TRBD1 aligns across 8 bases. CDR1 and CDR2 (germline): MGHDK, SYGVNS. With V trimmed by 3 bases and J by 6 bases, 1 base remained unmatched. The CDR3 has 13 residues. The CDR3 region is CASSDTGGNEQFF. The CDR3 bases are TGTGCCAGCAGTGATACAGGGGGCAATGAGCAGTTCTTC.

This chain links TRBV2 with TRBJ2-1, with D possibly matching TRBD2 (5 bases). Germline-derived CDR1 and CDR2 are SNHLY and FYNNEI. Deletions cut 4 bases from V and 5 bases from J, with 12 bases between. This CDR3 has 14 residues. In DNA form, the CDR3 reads TGTGCCAGCAGTGTGGAGACTACCCACAATGAGCAGTTCTTC. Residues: CASSVETTHNEQFF.

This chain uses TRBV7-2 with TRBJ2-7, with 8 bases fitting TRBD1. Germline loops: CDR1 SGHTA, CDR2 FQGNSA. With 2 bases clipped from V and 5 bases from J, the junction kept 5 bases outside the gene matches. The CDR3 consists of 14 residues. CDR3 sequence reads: CASSLRQGANEQYF. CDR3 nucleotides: TGTGCCAGCAGCTTACGCCAGGGGGCAAACGAGCAGTACTTC.

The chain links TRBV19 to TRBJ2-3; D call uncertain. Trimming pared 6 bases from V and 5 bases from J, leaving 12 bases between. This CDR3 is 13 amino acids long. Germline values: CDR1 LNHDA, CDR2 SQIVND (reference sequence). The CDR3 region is CASSRESVDTQYF. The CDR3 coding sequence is TGTGCCAGTAGCCGTGAGTCGGTAGATACGCAGTATTTT. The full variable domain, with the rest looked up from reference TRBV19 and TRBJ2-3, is DGGITQSPKYLFRKEGQNVTLSCEQNLNHDAMYWYRQDPGQGLRLIYYSQIVNDFQKGDIAEGYSVSREKKESFPLTVTSAQKNPTAFYLCASSRESVDTQYFGPGTRLTVL.

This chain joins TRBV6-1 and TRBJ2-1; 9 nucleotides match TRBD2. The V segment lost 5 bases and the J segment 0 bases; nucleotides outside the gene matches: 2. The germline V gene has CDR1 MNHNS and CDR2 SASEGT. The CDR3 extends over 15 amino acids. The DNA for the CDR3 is TGTGCCAGCAGTCTAGCGGGAAGCTCCTACAATGAGCAGTTCTTC. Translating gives CASSLAGSSYNEQFF.